Detailed here is one T cell receptor (beta chain). The sample is drawn from a study of shared clonotypes between healthy human individuals. In the CD4+ fraction, cells were divided into CD45RA+ naive and CD45RA-negative memory subsets. Every subset had its genomic DNA shared out evenly among several immunoSEQ plates. TCRdb keeps only in-frame clones here, not all; method: immunoSEQ multiplex PCR. The data show around 200,000 clones, with 85% to 95% seen just once and about 0.067% held by the top ten. The source of this sequence is a woman between 25 and 40 years old in good health. Sequencing input: naive CD4+ T cells sorted from blood. Subset given: CD45RA+ positively selected.

This chain's CDR3 is CASSFSRGRWEETQYF. CDR3 bases: TGTGCCAGCAGCTTTTCAAGGGGGCGATGGGAAGAGACCCAGTACTTC. The V and J genes are TRBV5-6 and TRBJ2-5; TRBD1 matches 7 bases. This CDR3 region has 16 residues. Per the germline V gene, CDR1 is SGHDT and CDR2 is YYEEEE. V shed 2 bases, J shed 3 bases, and the junction held 10 bases outside the gene matches. Full variable domain (remainder filled in from reference TRBV5-6 and TRBJ2-5): DAGVTQSPTHLIKTRGQQVTLRCSPKSGHDTVSWYQQALGQGPQFIFQYYEEEERQRGNFPDRFSGHQFPNYSSELNVNALLLGDSALYLCASSFSRGRWEETQYFGPGTRLLVL.